The 31 T cell receptor beta chains below were found in one sample sequenced in a study of blood T cell repertoires in COVID-19. TCRdb's table, derived via immunoSEQ multiplex PCR, lists solely in-frame clones and lacks some. The sample lists around 250,000 clones, under 90% seen once, with roughly a sixth in the top ten. The sequencing sample was made of PBMCs or T cells enriched from blood (not recorded which). These TCRs come from a man younger than 35 who had recovered from COVID-19.

This clone was detected once. The chain uses TRBV3-1 (or the pseudogene TRBV3-2) and TRBJ2-7; D not certain. This CDR3 contains 15 residues. The germline V and J ends were trimmed by 0 bases and 3 bases, with 12 bases remaining between them. The germline V gene encodes CDR1 LGHDT and CDR2 YNNKEL (reference sequence). The CDR3 DNA reads TGTGCCAGCAGCCAAGATATGTCCCTTTTCTACGAGCAGTACTTC. Its protein product is CASSQDMSLFYEQYF.

A single count supports this clone. The chain links TRBV21-1 to TRBJ1-5. TRBV21-1 is deemed a pseudogene. The CDR3 extends over 16 amino acids. CDR3 in DNA: TGTGCCAGCACATCGGGGGGGATTTTTCTGAATCAGCCCCAGCATTTT. Its protein product is CASTSGGIFLNQPQHF.

For this clone: Other DNA sequences in this sample translate to the same CDR3. The chain is built from TRBV7-9 and TRBJ1-5; TRBD1 might be the D (5 bases). This CDR3 comprises 13 residues. Germline V gene data show CDR1 as SEHNR and CDR2 as FQNEAQ (reference sequence). The V end was cut by 2 bases, the J end by 6 bases, with 8 bases between. CDR3 nucleotides: TGTGCCAGCAGCTTATCCACAGGTCAGCCCCAGCATTTT. This encodes CASSLSTGQPQHF. Using reference TRBV7-9 and TRBJ1-5 for the parts outside the CDR3, the full variable domain is DTGVSQNPRHKITKRGQNVTFRCDPISEHNRLYWYRQTLGQGPEFLTYFQNEAQLEKSRLLSDRFSAERPKGSFSTLEIQRTEQGDSAMYLCASSLSTGQPQHFGDGTRLSIL.

The CDR3 DNA reads as TGCAGTGCTAGTTCGGCTAGCGGGAGAACAGATACGCAGTATTTT. It specifies CSASSASGRTDTQYF. The chain couples TRBV20-1 to TRBJ2-3, with 10 bases identical to TRBD2. Trimming removed 3 bases from V and 3 bases from J; junction bases left unmatched: 6. CDR3 length: 15 residues. Germline lookup yields CDR1 DFQATT and CDR2 SNEGSKA (reference sequence).

The rearrangement joins TRBV13 to TRBJ1-1; 7 nucleotides align to TRBD1. J lost 10 bases, V lost 5 bases, and 16 bases had no gene match. The CDR3 length is 15 residues. From germline, CDR1 is PRHDT and CDR2 FYEKMQ (reference sequence). The DNA for the CDR3 is TGTGCCAGCAGCACCCGACAGGGACTCTCTCTGGGAGCTTTCTTT. Amino acids: CASSTRQGLSLGAFF.

The gene calls are TRBV19 and TRBJ2-3; possible D gene TRBD2, 6 bases. Germline-derived CDR1 and CDR2 are LNHDA and SQIVND (reference sequence). V lost 3 bases and J 0 bases, leaving 10 bases between the germline ends. The CDR3 has 15 amino acids. Here the CDR3 reads CASSMGLDSTDTQYF. CDR3 sequence (DNA): TGTGCCAGTAGTATGGGACTGGACAGCACAGATACGCAGTATTTT.

The genes are TRBV10-3 and TRBJ2-7, with 10 bases that match TRBD1. The V segment lost 3 bases and the J segment 6 bases; nucleotides outside the gene matches: 2. From germline, CDR1 is ENHRY and CDR2 SYGVKD. The CDR3 totals 13 residues. The CDR3 region is CAISDGTGVEQYF. The CDR3 DNA sequence: TGTGCCATCAGTGACGGGACAGGGGTCGAGCAGTACTTC.

This chain joins TRBV27 and TRBJ2-2; TRBD1 agrees at 8 bases. This CDR3 contains 15 residues. Germline assignment: CDR1 MNHEY and CDR2 SMNVEV (reference sequence). V was clipped by 5 bases and J by 2 bases; unmatched bases: 4. The CDR3 sequence is CASSGQGANTGELFF. The CDR3 DNA sequence: TGTGCCAGCAGTGGGCAGGGGGCCAACACCGGGGAGCTGTTTTTT.

This sequence joins TRBV30 and TRBJ1-6; 9 positions agree with TRBD1. Germline loops: CDR1 GTSNPN, CDR2 SVGIG (reference sequence). The CDR3 contains 14 residues. V dropped 2 bases and J dropped 9; count of bases not matched to a gene: 5. The CDR3 nucleotides are TGTGCCTGGAGTAGGCGGGACAGGGCTTCACCCCTCCACTTT. This gives the protein CAWSRRDRASPLHF.

The rearrangement links TRBV10-3 to TRBJ1-3; possibly TRBD1 for D (6 bases). The CDR3 contains 15 residues. V gave up 10 bases and J gave up 1 base, with 17 bases separating them. Germline CDR1 ENHRY, CDR2 SYGVKD. CDR3 bases: TGTGCCACCGACGCCGGGACAAATTCTGGAAACACCATATATTTT. It encodes CATDAGTNSGNTIYF.

The chain carries TRBV7-3 and TRBJ2-1; 7 bases are a match to TRBD1. The germline V gene has CDR1 SGHTA and CDR2 FQGTGA. The CDR3 totals 15 residues. The V gene end was trimmed by 5 bases and the J gene end by 7 bases; junction bases not matched to a gene: 11. The CDR3: CASSPDRDVPNEQFF. The DNA for the CDR3 is TGTGCCAGCAGCCCTGACAGGGACGTTCCTAATGAGCAGTTCTTC.

A few counts support this clone. V is TRBV27 and J is TRBJ1-1, with TRBD1 identical over 7 bases. Germline V lookup: CDR1 MNHEY, CDR2 SMNVEV (reference sequence). The CDR3 is made up of 14 amino acids. After removal of 5 bases from V and 5 bases from J, the junction contained 8 bases not matched to a gene. CDR3 sequence: CASSRTVQGTEAFF. For the CDR3, the DNA is TGTGCCAGCAGTCGGACGGTACAGGGGACTGAAGCTTTCTTT.

This chain connects TRBV6-5 to TRBJ2-1; D possibly corresponds to TRBD2 (5 bases). CDR1 and CDR2 from the germline V gene are MNHEY and SVGAGI. This CDR3 region has 15 residues. Between the trimmed V and J ends, which lost 3 bases and 6 bases, there was a span of 15 bases. The CDR3 loop is CASSYLAEDGNEQFF. The CDR3 DNA reads as TGTGCCAGCAGTTATTTGGCGGAGGACGGCAATGAGCAGTTCTTC.

The V gene is TRBV2, the J gene TRBJ2-7; 7 positions agree with TRBD1. Germline V CDR1 and CDR2: SNHLY, FYNNEI. This CDR3 contains 15 residues. Trimming took 6 bases from V and 7 from J; bases not matched to a gene: 15. This CDR3 reads CASSQRTGLRLEQYF. In nucleotides, the CDR3 is TGTGCCAGCAGCCAGAGGACAGGACTTCGTTTGGAGCAGTACTTC.

This chain's CDR3 is CASSLAGGPQPQHF. DNA for the CDR3: TGTGCCAGTAGCCTGGCGGGGGGCCCGCAGCCCCAGCATTTT. The chain joins TRBV19 to TRBJ1-5; D may be TRBD1 (6 bases). The CDR3 runs 14 residues. V was trimmed by 6 bases and J by 7 bases, leaving 16 bases between them. CDR1 is LNHDA and CDR2 is SQIVND in the germline V gene (reference sequence).

V is TRBV7-2 and J is TRBJ2-5, with a possible D match to TRBD2 (6 bases). Per the germline V gene, CDR1 is SGHTA and CDR2 is FQGNSA. CDR3 size: 15 residues. V shed 3 bases and J shed 2 bases, with 13 bases lying between them. CDR3 region: CASSFNGGIQETQYF. Here the CDR3 DNA reads TGTGCCAGCAGCTTCAACGGGGGAATTCAAGAGACCCAGTACTTC.

This chain joins TRBV2 and TRBJ2-7, with unresolved D. V lost 2 bases, J lost 6 bases, and 5 bases lay in between. CDR3 length: 11 residues. CDR1 is SNHLY, CDR2 FYNNEI, per germline. CDR3 in amino acids: CASSELVEQYF. In nucleotides, the CDR3 is TGTGCCAGCAGTGAACTTGTCGAGCAGTACTTC. The full variable domain, in which reference TRBV2 and TRBJ2-7 provide the parts outside the CDR3, is EPEVTQTPSHQVTQMGQEVILRCVPISNHLYFYWYRQILGQKVEFLVSFYNNEISEKSEIFDDQFSVERPDGSNFTLKIRSTKLEDSAMYFCASSELVEQYFGPGTRLTVT.

The V call is TRBV28, the J call TRBJ1-3, with TRBD1 identical over 8 bases. The CDR3 has 16 amino acids. CDR1 MDHEN and CDR2 SYDVKM come from the germline V gene. V shed 2 bases, J shed 8 bases, and the junction held 11 bases outside the gene matches. The CDR3 reads CASSLRPGRGLDTIYF. CDR3 sequence (DNA): TGTGCCAGCAGTTTAAGGCCAGGCAGGGGGCTAGACACCATATATTTT.

The chain combines TRBV6-2 or TRBV6-3 with TRBJ2-1; 10 nucleotides agree with TRBD2. V gave up 6 bases and J gave up 9 bases; unmatched junction bases: 11. The CDR3 covers 15 residues. Germline V CDR1 and CDR2: MNHEY, SVGEGT. The CDR3 loop reads CASRYLAGEVAEQFF. Here the CDR3 DNA reads TGTGCCAGCAGATACCTAGCGGGAGAAGTGGCTGAGCAGTTCTTC.

This clone was counted once. This chain joins TRBV11-2 and TRBJ2-5; 10 bases are a match to TRBD2. J was trimmed by 7 bases and V by 0 bases; bases with no gene match: 5. This CDR3 contains 15 residues. Germline assignment: CDR1 SGHAT and CDR2 FQNNGV. CDR3 coding DNA: TGTGCCAGCAGCTTAGATCTAGCGGGGGTGGGGACCCAGTACTTC. Amino acids: CASSLDLAGVGTQYF.

The CDR3 loop is CAWSYEPGTGRSYEQYF. CDR3 coding DNA: TGTGCCTGGAGTTACGAACCGGGGACAGGGCGCTCCTACGAGCAGTACTTC. The chain joins TRBV30 to TRBJ2-7; 9 nucleotides agree with TRBD1. This CDR3 is built from 17 residues. The ends lost 2 bases at V and 0 bases at J; junction bases unmatched: 11. Germline V CDR1 and CDR2: GTSNPN, SVGIG (reference sequence).

V is TRBV19 and J is TRBJ1-1; no firm D call. Trimming stripped 2 bases from V and 0 bases from J, with 13 bases between. Germline CDR1 reads LNHDA; CDR2 reads SQIVND (reference sequence). This CDR3 region has 16 residues. The CDR3 region is CASSIQVENMNTEAFF. In nucleotides, the CDR3 is TGTGCCAGTAGTATACAGGTCGAAAACATGAACACTGAAGCTTTCTTT.

The gene calls are TRBV19 and TRBJ1-4; a weak D match, TRBD1 (6 bases). Germline V lookup: CDR1 LNHDA, CDR2 SQIVND (reference sequence). CDR3 length equals 16 residues. V was cut by 4 bases and J by 7 bases, with 19 bases left in between. The CDR3 DNA sequence: TGTGCCAGTAGTACATACCCACAGGGTCAGAGTGAAAAACTGTTTTTT. Translating it yields CASSTYPQGQSEKLFF.

The chain couples TRBV10-3 to TRBJ1-2; 7 positions agree with TRBD1. Trimming at V came to 2 bases and at J to 0 bases, leaving 3 bases not matched to a gene. This CDR3 contains 15 residues. CDR1 is ENHRY and CDR2 is SYGVKD in the germline V gene. In DNA, the CDR3 is TGTGCCATCAGTGAGCGGGGGACAGCTAACTATGGCTACACCTTC. This translates into CAISERGTANYGYTF.

The chain is built from TRBV5-4 and TRBJ2-7, with D perhaps TRBD1 (7 bases). Trimming stripped 4 bases from V and 7 bases from J, with 21 bases between. Germline V gives CDR1 SGHNT, CDR2 YYREEE (reference sequence). The CDR3 runs 15 residues. Written as DNA, the CDR3 is TGTGCCAGCAGCCCTAGACAGGGCCCAGGAGGGGAGCAGTACTTC. Translated, it gives CASSPRQGPGGEQYF.

This chain joins TRBV19 and TRBJ1-5; TRBD1 is a possible D gene (6 bases). Germline CDR1 is LNHDA and CDR2 is SQIVND (reference sequence). The CDR3 covers 18 residues. The V end was cut by 1 base, the J end by 0 bases, with 16 bases between. CDR3 amino acids: CASSIVGQSGDSNQPQHF. Here the CDR3 DNA reads TGTGCCAGTAGTATAGTAGGACAGTCTGGGGATAGCAATCAGCCCCAGCATTTT.

This chain uses TRBV5-1 with TRBJ1-5; D is perhaps TRBD1 (6 bases). V was shortened by 0 bases and J by 4 bases, with 8 bases between the two germline ends. The germline CDR1 and CDR2 sequences are SGHRS and YFSETQ. The CDR3 contains 14 residues. The CDR3 DNA reads TGCGCCAGCAGCTTGGGAACAGGGAATCAGCCCCAGCATTTT. Amino acid sequence: CASSLGTGNQPQHF.

This chain joins TRBV7-2 and TRBJ2-7, with a possible D match to TRBD1 (7 bases). The CDR3 runs 15 residues. V was clipped by 5 bases and J by 0 bases, with 14 bases between them. Per the germline V gene, CDR1 is SGHTA and CDR2 is FQGNSA. This chain's CDR3 is CASSQSGGNSYEQYF. The CDR3 region has the DNA TGTGCCAGCAGCCAATCAGGGGGGAACTCCTACGAGCAGTACTTC.

The chain has TRBV28 and TRBJ1-5; D possibly corresponds to TRBD1 (6 bases). Germline loops: CDR1 MDHEN, CDR2 SYDVKM. V was trimmed by 3 bases and J by 9 bases, leaving 15 bases between them. The CDR3 length is 14 residues. The CDR3 loop is CASSLGGGAWPQHF. The DNA for the CDR3 is TGTGCCAGCAGTTTGGGCGGGGGGGCCTGGCCCCAGCATTTT.

This clone occurred a few times. V and J are TRBV29-1 and TRBJ2-1, with TRBD2 as a possible D gene (6 bases). The length of the CDR3 is 11 residues. Germline CDR1 reads SQVTM; CDR2 reads ANQGSEA. V gave up 7 bases and J gave up 9 bases, with 13 bases separating them. DNA for the CDR3: TGCAGCGCCGGGGGTAGCGCTGAGCAGTTCTTC. Protein sequence: CSAGGSAEQFF.

This clone was observed a single time. The chain couples TRBV2 to TRBJ2-3; 11 bases are shared with TRBD2. Looked up from germline, CDR1 is SNHLY and CDR2 is FYNNEI. This CDR3 region has 14 residues. After removal of 7 bases from V and 6 bases from J, the junction contained 6 bases not matched to a gene. The CDR3 region is CASTIAGGPDTQYF. The CDR3 DNA reads TGTGCCAGCACCATAGCGGGGGGGCCGGATACGCAGTATTTT.